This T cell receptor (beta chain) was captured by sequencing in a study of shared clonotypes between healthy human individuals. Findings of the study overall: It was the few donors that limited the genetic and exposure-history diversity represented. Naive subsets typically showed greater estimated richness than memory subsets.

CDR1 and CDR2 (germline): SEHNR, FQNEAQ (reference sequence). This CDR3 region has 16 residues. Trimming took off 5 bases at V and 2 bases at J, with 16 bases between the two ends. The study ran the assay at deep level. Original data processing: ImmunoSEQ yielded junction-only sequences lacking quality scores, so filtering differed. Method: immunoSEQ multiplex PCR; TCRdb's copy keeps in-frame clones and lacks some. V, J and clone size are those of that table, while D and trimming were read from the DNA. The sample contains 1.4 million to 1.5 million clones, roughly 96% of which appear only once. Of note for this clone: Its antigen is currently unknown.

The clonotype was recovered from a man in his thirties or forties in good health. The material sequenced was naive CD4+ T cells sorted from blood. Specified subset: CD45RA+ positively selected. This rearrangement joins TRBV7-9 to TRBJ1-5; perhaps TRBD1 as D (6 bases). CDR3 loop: CASSHDRSSGNQPQHF. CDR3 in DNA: TGTGCCAGCAGCCATGACAGGAGTTCGGGCAATCAGCCCCAGCATTTT.